Described below is a single T cell receptor beta chain sequence and its context. With iRepertoire HTBI primers and Arm-PCR of CDR3 regions, TCR beta libraries were built. TCRdb itself ran the multiplex PCR reads through MiXCR, one entry per CDR3 protein. Altogether around 450,000 distinct CDR3 sequences are present, 20% to 25% being singletons, with the ten largest covering 7.1%. The sample originates from a study of regulatory T cells in long-lasting Graves disease. Study as a whole: More than 5 years of antithyroid drugs with positive TSH receptor antibodies defined persistent Graves' disease.

The time point here: persistent/refractory GD, antithyroid drugs over 5 years with positive TRAb. RNA from PBMCs was the source of the TCR library. Peripheral blood, around 9 milliliters of it, was drawn into EDTA tubes. Sequenced material: peripheral blood mononuclear cells (PBMCs), taken when the disease was refractory, from a patient treated with antithyroid drugs. This TCR came from a female donor with Graves disease.

The CDR3, as DNA: TGTGCCAGCAGCTTAGCGGATCGGGACTTCTCCTACGAGCAGTACTTC. It translates to CASSLADRDFSYEQYF. The chain has TRBV7-9 and TRBJ2-7, with D perhaps matching TRBD2 (6 bases). Looked up from germline, CDR1 is SEHNR and CDR2 is FQNEAQ (reference sequence). The CDR3 consists of 16 residues. V dropped 0 bases and J dropped 0 bases, with 12 bases sitting between them.